This T cell receptor beta chain came from a study of cytomegalovirus exposure and HLA in healthy donors. Notes on the study in general: The majority of CMV-associated TCR beta chains were reported as apparently HLA-restricted in a later analysis.

CDR1 and CDR2 (germline): SNHLY, FYNNEI. The trim removed 11 bases at V and 5 bases at J, leaving 11 bases unmatched. The CDR3 runs to 13 residues. This clone showed up just once. Its antigen is unknown. The study ran its PCR with 60 Vbeta and 13 Jbeta primers. Sequenced by immunoSEQ multiplex PCR; TCRdb stores in-frame clones only, minus some. The sample shows 130,000 to 150,000 clones, nearly 80% of them seen only once. The source of this sequence is a male donor in good health and CMV-seronegative. The chain has TRBV2 and TRBJ2-5; 7 bases align to TRBD2. The sequencing sample was made of PBMCs. As DNA, the CDR3 is TGTGCCCGCCAACTAGCGTTCCAGGAGACCCAGTACTTC. It translates to CARQLAFQETQYF.